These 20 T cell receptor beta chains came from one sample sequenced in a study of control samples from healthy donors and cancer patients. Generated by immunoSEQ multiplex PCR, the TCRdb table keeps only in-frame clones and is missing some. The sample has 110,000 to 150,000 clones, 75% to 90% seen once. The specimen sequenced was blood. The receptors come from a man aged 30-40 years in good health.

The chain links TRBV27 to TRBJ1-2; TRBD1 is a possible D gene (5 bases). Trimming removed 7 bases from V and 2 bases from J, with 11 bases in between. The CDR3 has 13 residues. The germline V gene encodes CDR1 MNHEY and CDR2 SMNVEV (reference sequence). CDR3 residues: CASTSGGNYGYTF. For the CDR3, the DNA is TGTGCCAGCACCTCGGGGGGAAACTATGGCTACACCTTC.

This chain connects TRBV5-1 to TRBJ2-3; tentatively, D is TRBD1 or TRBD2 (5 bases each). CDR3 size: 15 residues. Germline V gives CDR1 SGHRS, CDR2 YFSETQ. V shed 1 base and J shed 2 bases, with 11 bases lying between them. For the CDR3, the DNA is TGCGCCAGCAGCTTGAGGGACCGATACACAGATACGCAGTATTTT. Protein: CASSLRDRYTDTQYF.

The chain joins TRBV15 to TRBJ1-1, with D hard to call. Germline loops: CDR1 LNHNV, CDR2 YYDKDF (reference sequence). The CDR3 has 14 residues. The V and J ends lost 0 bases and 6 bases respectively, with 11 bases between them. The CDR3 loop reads CATSRERTLPEAFF. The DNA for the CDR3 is TGTGCCACCAGCAGAGAGCGGACCCTTCCTGAAGCTTTCTTT.

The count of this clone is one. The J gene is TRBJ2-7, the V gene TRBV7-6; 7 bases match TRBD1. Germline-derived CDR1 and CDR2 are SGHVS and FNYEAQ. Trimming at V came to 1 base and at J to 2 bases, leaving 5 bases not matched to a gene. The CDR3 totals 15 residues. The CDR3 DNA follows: TGTGCCAGCAGCTTAGGTGGGACAGCGGCCTACGAGCAGTACTTC. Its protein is CASSLGGTAAYEQYF.

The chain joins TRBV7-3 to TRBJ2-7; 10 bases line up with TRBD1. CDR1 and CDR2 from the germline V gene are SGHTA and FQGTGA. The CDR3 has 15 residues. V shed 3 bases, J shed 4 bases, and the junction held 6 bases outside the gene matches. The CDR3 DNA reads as TGTGCCAGCAGCTTGGGACAGGGGACTCGGTACGAGCAGTACTTC. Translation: CASSLGQGTRYEQYF.

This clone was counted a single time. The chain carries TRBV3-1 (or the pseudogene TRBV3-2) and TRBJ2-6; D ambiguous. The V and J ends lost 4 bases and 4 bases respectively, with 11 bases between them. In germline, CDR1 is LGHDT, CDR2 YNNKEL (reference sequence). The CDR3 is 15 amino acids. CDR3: CASSPTRSGANVLTF. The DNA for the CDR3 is TGTGCCAGCAGCCCGACCCGGTCGGGGGCCAACGTCCTGACTTTC.

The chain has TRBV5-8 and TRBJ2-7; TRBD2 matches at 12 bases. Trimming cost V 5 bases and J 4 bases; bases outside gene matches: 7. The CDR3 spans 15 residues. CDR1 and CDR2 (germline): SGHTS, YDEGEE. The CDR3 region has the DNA TGTGCCAGCAGTCTAGCGGGAGGGCCTAGTTACGAGCAGTACTTC. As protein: CASSLAGGPSYEQYF.

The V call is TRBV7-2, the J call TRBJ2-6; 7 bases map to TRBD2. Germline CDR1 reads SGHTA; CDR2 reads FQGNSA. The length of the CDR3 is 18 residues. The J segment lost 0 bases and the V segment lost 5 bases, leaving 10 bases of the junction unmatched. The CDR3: CASSPALARSSGANVLTF. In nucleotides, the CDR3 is TGTGCCAGCAGCCCAGCACTAGCGCGAAGCTCTGGGGCCAACGTCCTGACTTTC.

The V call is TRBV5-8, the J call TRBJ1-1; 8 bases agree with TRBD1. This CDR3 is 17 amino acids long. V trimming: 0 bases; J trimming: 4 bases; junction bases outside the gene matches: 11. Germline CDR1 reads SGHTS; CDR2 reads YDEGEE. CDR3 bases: TGTGCCAGCAGCTTGGGACAGGGGAGAGGTTACGGCACTGAAGCTTTCTTT. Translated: CASSLGQGRGYGTEAFF.

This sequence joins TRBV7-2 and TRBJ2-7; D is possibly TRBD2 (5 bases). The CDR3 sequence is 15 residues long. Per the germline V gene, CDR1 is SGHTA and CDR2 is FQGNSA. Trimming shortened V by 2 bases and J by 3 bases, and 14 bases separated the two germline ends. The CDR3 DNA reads TGTGCCAGCAGCTTACAGGTATCGAGGGACTACGAGCAGTACTTC. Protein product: CASSLQVSRDYEQYF. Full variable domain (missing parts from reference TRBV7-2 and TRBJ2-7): GAGVSQSPSNKVTEKGKDVELRCDPISGHTALYWYRQSLGQGLEFLIYFQGNSAPDKSGLPSDRFSAERTGGSVSTLTIQRTQQEDSAVYLCASSLQVSRDYEQYFGPGTRLTVT.

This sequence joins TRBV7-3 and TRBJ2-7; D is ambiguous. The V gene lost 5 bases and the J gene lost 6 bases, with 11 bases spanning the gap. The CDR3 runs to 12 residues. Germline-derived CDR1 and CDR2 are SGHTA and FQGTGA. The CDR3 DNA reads TGTGCCAGCAGCGGCAACCTTGGCGAGCAGTACTTC. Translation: CASSGNLGEQYF.

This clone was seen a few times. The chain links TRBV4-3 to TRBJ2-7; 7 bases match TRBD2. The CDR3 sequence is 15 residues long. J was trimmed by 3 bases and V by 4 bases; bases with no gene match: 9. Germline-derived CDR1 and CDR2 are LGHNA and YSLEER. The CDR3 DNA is TGCGCCAGCAGCCCTCGGGCGGGAGCCGGCTACGAGCAGTACTTC. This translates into CASSPRAGAGYEQYF.

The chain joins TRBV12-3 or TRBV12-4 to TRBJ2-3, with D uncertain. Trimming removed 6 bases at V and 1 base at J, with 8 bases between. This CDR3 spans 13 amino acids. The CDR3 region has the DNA TGTGCCAGCAGGGCTGCGGGCACAGATACGCAGTATTTT. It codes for CASRAAGTDTQYF.

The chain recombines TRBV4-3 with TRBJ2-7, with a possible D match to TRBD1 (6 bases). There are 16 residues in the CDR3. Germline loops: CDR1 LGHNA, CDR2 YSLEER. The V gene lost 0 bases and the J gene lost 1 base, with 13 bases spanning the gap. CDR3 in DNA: TGCGCCAGCAGCCAAGAACTGACAGGCCAATCCTACGAGCAGTACTTC. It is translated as CASSQELTGQSYEQYF.

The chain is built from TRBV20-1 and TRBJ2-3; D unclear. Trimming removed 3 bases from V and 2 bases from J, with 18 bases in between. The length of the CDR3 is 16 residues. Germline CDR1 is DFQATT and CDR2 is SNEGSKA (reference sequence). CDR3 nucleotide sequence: TGCAGTGCTAGTAACCGGTTTCGAACCTCCACAGATACGCAGTATTTT. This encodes CSASNRFRTSTDTQYF.

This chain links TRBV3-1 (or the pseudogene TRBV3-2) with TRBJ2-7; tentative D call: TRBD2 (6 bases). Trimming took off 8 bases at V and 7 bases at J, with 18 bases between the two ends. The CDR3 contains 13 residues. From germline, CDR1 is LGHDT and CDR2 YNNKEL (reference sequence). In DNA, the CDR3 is TGTGCCAGCGGGGGGACTCAACTGAGGGAGCAGTACTTC. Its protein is CASGGTQLREQYF.

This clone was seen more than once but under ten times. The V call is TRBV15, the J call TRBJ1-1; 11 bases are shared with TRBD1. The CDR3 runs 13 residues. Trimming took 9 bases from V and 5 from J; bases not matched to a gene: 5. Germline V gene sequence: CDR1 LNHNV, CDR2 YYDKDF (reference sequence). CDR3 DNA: TGTGCCACTCGGGACAGGGGGGGTACTGAAGCTTTCTTT. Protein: CATRDRGGTEAFF.

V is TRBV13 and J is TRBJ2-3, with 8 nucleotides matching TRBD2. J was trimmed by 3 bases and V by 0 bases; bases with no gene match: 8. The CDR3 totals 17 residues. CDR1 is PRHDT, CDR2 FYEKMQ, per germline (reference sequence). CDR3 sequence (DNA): TGTGCCAGCAGCTTAGGCCTGGCCGGGGGGGGGACAGATACGCAGTATTTT. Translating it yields CASSLGLAGGGTDTQYF.

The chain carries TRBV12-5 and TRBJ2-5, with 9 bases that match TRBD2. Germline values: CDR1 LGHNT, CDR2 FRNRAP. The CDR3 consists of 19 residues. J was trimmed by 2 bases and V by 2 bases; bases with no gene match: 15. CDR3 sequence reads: CASGLTLTGTSRVQETQYF. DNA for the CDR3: TGTGCTAGTGGTTTGACCTTGACCGGGACTAGCCGGGTGCAAGAGACCCAGTACTTC.

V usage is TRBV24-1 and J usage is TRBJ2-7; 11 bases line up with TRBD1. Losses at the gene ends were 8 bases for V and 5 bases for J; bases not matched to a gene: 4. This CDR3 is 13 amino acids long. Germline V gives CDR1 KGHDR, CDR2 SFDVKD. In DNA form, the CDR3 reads TGTGCCACCAAAGGACAGGGGGCCAACGAGCAGTACTTC. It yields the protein CATKGQGANEQYF.